The entry that follows covers one T cell receptor (beta chain) sequence. The antigen remains unidentified. Healthy Russian Caucasian donors spanned ages roughly 6 to 90 years. Trimming removed 3 bases from V and 7 bases from J, with 12 bases in between. CDR1 and CDR2 from the germline V gene are LNHNV and YYDKDF (reference sequence). CDR3 length equals 14 residues. The data originate from a study of blood T cells in healthy people across ages. Combining a sample-barcoded 5' primer with a J-beta primer mix, a second PCR ran for about 7 to 11 cycles. TCRdb redid the calling of the 5' RACE reads with MiXCR, one entry per CDR3 protein. The table includes 850,000 to 1,100,000 distinct CDR3 sequences, roughly two fifths detected once. Whole-study results and caveats: With naive T cell percentage, TCR beta diversity showed a strong correlation.

This sequence originates from a man aged 18 to 29 in good health. Sequenced sample: blood. This rearrangement joins TRBV15 to TRBJ1-4; a possible D gene is TRBD1 (5 bases). This CDR3 reads CATSSTQGVEKLFF. In DNA, the CDR3 is TGTGCCACCAGCAGCACCCAGGGTGTTGAAAAACTGTTTTTT. The variable domain in full, completed from reference TRBV15 and TRBJ1-4, reads DAMVIQNPRYQVTQFGKPVTLSCSQTLNHNVMYWYQQKSSQAPKLLFHYYDKDFNNEADTPDNFQSRRPNTSFCFLDIRSPGLGDTAMYLCATSSTQGVEKLFFGSGTQLSVL.